A selection of T cell receptor beta chains follows, all from one sample in a study of Ad26.COV2.S vaccination and SARS-CoV-2 variants. Sequencing used immunoSEQ multiplex PCR; TCRdb keeps in-frame clones, though not all of them. The repertoire holds approximately 400,000 clones, with 80% to 90% as singletons. The material was peripheral blood, obtained in a trial of Ad26.COV2.S vaccine versus placebo. The receptors were sampled from a person between 18 and 65 years old who received the Ad26.COV2.S COVID-19 vaccine or a placebo. The CDR3 runs from the conserved cysteine through the conserved F or W. D genes are given only for firm matches. Some rows have no size entry. The others give once, few or many, or a class for an expanded clone.

D gene: NA; clone size: NA; J gene: TRBJ1-6; V gene: TRBV10-3; CDR3 DNA: TGTGCCATCAGTGATATCCGCAGGGTCGGTAATTCACCCCTCCACTTT; CDR3 protein: CAISDIRRVGNSPLHF
D gene: NA; clone size: NA; J gene: TRBJ2-2; V gene: TRBV7-2; CDR3 DNA: TGTGCCAGCAGCCCCCCCTTCGGGGAGCTGTTTTTT; CDR3 protein: CASSPPFGELFF
D gene: NA; clone size: once; J gene: TRBJ2-1; V gene: TRBV18; CDR3 DNA: TGTGCCAGCTCACAGACCGGGACTTTTAATGAGCAGTTCTTC; CDR3 protein: CASSQTGTFNEQFF
D gene: NA; clone size: once; J gene: TRBJ2-7; V gene: TRBV10-3; CDR3 DNA: TGTGCCATCAGTTCAAGACAGGCTGACAACTACGAGCAGTACTTC; CDR3 protein: CAISSRQADNYEQYF
D gene: NA; clone size: few; J gene: TRBJ1-5; V gene: TRBV28; CDR3 DNA: TGTGCCAGCAGCATCAGCAATCAGCCCCAGCATTTT; CDR3 protein: CASSISNQPQHF
D gene: NA; clone size: NA; J gene: TRBJ1-1; V gene: TRBV4-3; CDR3 DNA: TGCGCCAGCAGCCAGGGCAGGGGCACTGAAGCTTTCTTT; CDR3 protein: CASSQGRGTEAFF
D gene: NA; clone size: few; J gene: TRBJ1-2; V gene: TRBV10-3; CDR3 DNA: TGTGCCATCAGTGAGGGGAACTATGGCTACACCTTC; CDR3 protein: CAISEGNYGYTF
D gene: TRBD2; clone size: few; J gene: TRBJ2-1; V gene: TRBV10-3; CDR3 DNA: TGTGCCATCAGTGAGTCGATGACTAGCGGGAGGTCTAGATTCAATGAGCAGTTCTTC; CDR3 protein: CAISESMTSGRSRFNEQFF
D gene: NA; clone size: NA; J gene: TRBJ2-7; V gene: TRBV5-4; CDR3 DNA: TGTGCCAGCAGCCCTAGGGGGGCACTCTACGAGCAGTACTTC; CDR3 protein: CASSPRGALYEQYF
D gene: NA; clone size: NA; J gene: TRBJ1-6; V gene: TRBV5-6; CDR3 DNA: TGTGCCAGCAGCATATTACAGGGTTTGGATTCACCCCTCCACTTT; CDR3 protein: CASSILQGLDSPLHF
D gene: NA; clone size: NA; J gene: TRBJ1-5; V gene: TRBV28; CDR3 DNA: TGTGCCAGCAGCCAATTCCGATATAGCAATCAGCCCCAGCATTTT; CDR3 protein: CASSQFRYSNQPQHF
D gene: TRBD1; clone size: NA; J gene: TRBJ1-5; V gene: TRBV6-5; CDR3 DNA: TGTGCCAGCAGGTCTCAGGGGGCAGGTCAGCCCCAGCATTTT; CDR3 protein: CASRSQGAGQPQHF
D gene: NA; clone size: once; J gene: TRBJ2-3; V gene: TRBV5-1; CDR3 DNA: TGCGCCAGCAGCTTGGCCGTGAGGGACACAGATACGCAGTATTTT; CDR3 protein: CASSLAVRDTDTQYF
D gene: TRBD1; clone size: NA; J gene: TRBJ2-1; V gene: TRBV10-3; CDR3 DNA: TGTGCCATCAGCTCCGGGACAGACCCCTACAATGAGCAGTTCTTC; CDR3 protein: CAISSGTDPYNEQFF
D gene: TRBD2; clone size: NA; J gene: TRBJ2-2; V gene: TRBV2; CDR3 DNA: TGTGCCAGCAGGCGACTAGCGGCGGACACCGGGGAGCTGTTTTTT; CDR3 protein: CASRRLAADTGELFF
D gene: NA; clone size: few; J gene: TRBJ1-2; V gene: TRBV27; CDR3 DNA: TGTGCCAGCAGCTCCCGGGGGGAGCACTATGGCTACACCTTC; CDR3 protein: CASSSRGEHYGYTF
D gene: TRBD2; clone size: NA; J gene: TRBJ2-7; V gene: TRBV4-3; CDR3 DNA: TGCGCCAGCAGCCAAAGGGTTCTAGCGGGAGGGGAGTCCTACGAGCAGTACTTC; CDR3 protein: CASSQRVLAGGESYEQYF
D gene: TRBD1; clone size: NA; J gene: TRBJ1-2; V gene: TRBV4-1; CDR3 DNA: TGCGCCAGCAGCCAAGAAGACAGGGGACAATATGGCTACACCTTC; CDR3 protein: CASSQEDRGQYGYTF
D gene: NA; clone size: NA; J gene: TRBJ2-7; V gene: TRBV11-2; CDR3 DNA: TGTGCCAGCAGCTTAGTACTCTCAGGTGGCGAGCAGTACTTC; CDR3 protein: CASSLVLSGGEQYF
D gene: NA; clone size: NA; J gene: TRBJ1-4; V gene: TRBV3-1/TRBV3-2; CDR3 DNA: TGTGCCAGCAGAACAGGGTTCGATAGTAGGGCTAATGAAAAACTGTTTTTT; CDR3 protein: CASRTGFDSRANEKLFF
D gene: TRBD1; clone size: NA; J gene: TRBJ2-5; V gene: TRBV7-2; CDR3 DNA: TGTGCCAGCAGCTTCCAGGGGGCGTATGAGACCCAGTACTTC; CDR3 protein: CASSFQGAYETQYF
D gene: TRBD1; clone size: NA; J gene: TRBJ2-3; V gene: TRBV10-3; CDR3 DNA: TGTGCCATCAGTGCCCGGTCTGGGACAGGGGACACAGATACGCAGTATTTT; CDR3 protein: CAISARSGTGDTDTQYF
D gene: NA; clone size: NA; J gene: TRBJ2-5; V gene: TRBV7-8; CDR3 DNA: TGTGCCAGCAGCCGGGATACGGGGACCCAGTACTTC; CDR3 protein: CASSRDTGTQYF
D gene: NA; clone size: NA; J gene: TRBJ2-1; V gene: TRBV4-3; CDR3 DNA: TGCGCCAGCAGCCAGAGTGATACGGGGATAACTTACAATGAGCAGTTCTTC; CDR3 protein: CASSQSDTGITYNEQFF
D gene: TRBD1; clone size: NA; J gene: TRBJ2-5; V gene: TRBV10-3; CDR3 DNA: TGTGCCATCCGGGACAGGGGGGAGACCCAGTACTTC; CDR3 protein: CAIRDRGETQYF
D gene: NA; clone size: NA; J gene: TRBJ1-6; V gene: TRBV3-1/TRBV3-2; CDR3 DNA: TGTGCCAGCAGCCAAGATCCGTCCAATTCACCCCTCCACTTT; CDR3 protein: CASSQDPSNSPLHF
D gene: NA; clone size: NA; J gene: TRBJ2-5; V gene: TRBV19; CDR3 DNA: TGTGCCAGTAGTCTCATCCGCGAAGATGGGACCCAGTACTTC; CDR3 protein: CASSLIREDGTQYF
D gene: TRBD1; clone size: NA; J gene: TRBJ2-3; V gene: TRBV11-2; CDR3 DNA: TGTGCCAGCAGCTCGGACAGGCGCACAGATACGCAGTATTTT; CDR3 protein: CASSSDRRTDTQYF
D gene: TRBD2; clone size: NA; J gene: TRBJ2-7; V gene: TRBV15; CDR3 DNA: TGTGCCACCAGCAGAGTTATACGACTAGCGGAACTCTACGAGCAGTACTTC; CDR3 protein: CATSRVIRLAELYEQYF
D gene: NA; clone size: NA; J gene: TRBJ1-1; V gene: TRBV29-1; CDR3 DNA: TGCAGCGTTGAAGACAGGTTGGTTGCTTTCTTT; CDR3 protein: CSVEDRLVAFF
D gene: NA; clone size: NA; J gene: TRBJ1-1; V gene: TRBV3-1/TRBV3-2; CDR3 DNA: TGTGCCAGCAGCCAAGTTTTCGTCACCGGAGAAAGGGGCGCTGAAGCTTTCTTT; CDR3 protein: CASSQVFVTGERGAEAFF
D gene: NA; clone size: NA; J gene: TRBJ2-7; V gene: TRBV6-2/TRBV6-3; CDR3 DNA: TGTGCCAGCAGTTTTCTATCAGGGATCGAGCAGTACTTC; CDR3 protein: CASSFLSGIEQYF
D gene: TRBD1; clone size: NA; J gene: TRBJ2-3; V gene: TRBV20-1; CDR3 DNA: TGCAGTGCTTTAGAGGGGGCTACGCAGTATTTT; CDR3 protein: CSALEGATQYF
D gene: TRBD2; clone size: NA; J gene: TRBJ2-3; V gene: TRBV28; CDR3 DNA: TGTGCCAGCAGTTTCCCCGTGAGCGGGGACACAGATACGCAGTATTTT; CDR3 protein: CASSFPVSGDTDTQYF
D gene: TRBD1; clone size: NA; J gene: TRBJ1-2; V gene: TRBV30; CDR3 DNA: TGTGCCTGGAGTGAAGGGACAGGTCGAGGCTACACCTTC; CDR3 protein: CAWSEGTGRGYTF
D gene: NA; clone size: once; J gene: TRBJ2-7; V gene: TRBV28; CDR3 DNA: TGTGCCAGCAGGGACTTCTACGAGCAGTACTTC; CDR3 protein: CASRDFYEQYF
D gene: NA; clone size: NA; J gene: TRBJ2-7; V gene: TRBV3-1/TRBV3-2; CDR3 DNA: TGTGCCAGCAGCCACCATGGAGGGGGAGCCTACGAGCAGTACTTC; CDR3 protein: CASSHHGGGAYEQYF
D gene: NA; clone size: once; J gene: TRBJ2-7; V gene: TRBV29-1; CDR3 DNA: TGCAGCGTTGAGTTGGCAGGCCCATACGAGCAGTACTTC; CDR3 protein: CSVELAGPYEQYF
D gene: NA; clone size: once; J gene: TRBJ2-3; V gene: TRBV12-5; CDR3 DNA: TGTGCTAGTGGTTTGGTTACTTCGGGGAGGGATACGCAGTATTTT; CDR3 protein: CASGLVTSGRDTQYF
D gene: NA; clone size: NA; J gene: TRBJ2-2; V gene: TRBV4-3; CDR3 DNA: TGCGCCAGCAGCCAAGATCGGGCCACCACCGGGGAGCTGTTTTTT; CDR3 protein: CASSQDRATTGELFF
D gene: TRBD1; clone size: few; J gene: TRBJ2-1; V gene: TRBV5-1; CDR3 DNA: TGCGCCAGCAGCGCCGGGACAGGGGTTTCTGAGCAGTTCTTC; CDR3 protein: CASSAGTGVSEQFF
D gene: TRBD2; clone size: NA; J gene: TRBJ2-3; V gene: TRBV7-8; CDR3 DNA: TGTGCCAGCAGCCACAGGACTGCGCTAGCGGGGTATGATACGCAGTATTTT; CDR3 protein: CASSHRTALAGYDTQYF
D gene: TRBD2; clone size: NA; J gene: TRBJ2-2; V gene: TRBV24-1; CDR3 DNA: TGTGCCACCATGACCGGGACTACGGGAACCGCCGGGGAGCTGTTTTTT; CDR3 protein: CATMTGTTGTAGELFF
D gene: TRBD1; clone size: NA; J gene: TRBJ1-4; V gene: TRBV2; CDR3 DNA: TGTGCCGGGAACCGGGACAGGGACGAAAAACTGTTTTTT; CDR3 protein: CAGNRDRDEKLFF
D gene: NA; clone size: few; J gene: TRBJ1-1; V gene: TRBV7-2; CDR3 DNA: TGTGCCAGCAGCTTACCACAGGTTCAGTTGGCGGCTTTCTTT; CDR3 protein: CASSLPQVQLAAFF
D gene: NA; clone size: NA; J gene: TRBJ2-7; V gene: TRBV5-1; CDR3 DNA: TGCGCCAGCAGCTTGGATCAAGAGCCACGGCGGTACTTC; CDR3 protein: CASSLDQEPRRYF
D gene: NA; clone size: NA; J gene: TRBJ2-3; V gene: TRBV4-1; CDR3 DNA: TGCGCCAGCAGCCGAACACAGGGTGGTAGGCCAGATACGCAGTATTTT; CDR3 protein: CASSRTQGGRPDTQYF
D gene: NA; clone size: NA; J gene: TRBJ2-6; V gene: TRBV7-2; CDR3 DNA: TGTGCCAGCAGCTTAGCGCAGGGTTCAACGGGGGCCAACGTCCTGACTTTC; CDR3 protein: CASSLAQGSTGANVLTF
D gene: TRBD1; clone size: NA; J gene: TRBJ1-2; V gene: TRBV30; CDR3 DNA: TGTGCCTGGACTGAGGACAGGTTTTATGGCTACACCTTC; CDR3 protein: CAWTEDRFYGYTF
D gene: NA; clone size: NA; J gene: TRBJ2-6; V gene: TRBV6-5; CDR3 DNA: TGTGCCACAAAAGCGGATCCTGGGGCCAACGTCCTGACTTTC; CDR3 protein: CATKADPGANVLTF
D gene: TRBD2; clone size: NA; J gene: TRBJ2-7; V gene: TRBV5-4; CDR3 DNA: TGTGCCAGCAGCTTGGCTAGCGGAATTATCTCCTACGAGCAGTACTTC; CDR3 protein: CASSLASGIISYEQYF
D gene: NA; clone size: NA; J gene: TRBJ2-7; V gene: TRBV29-1; CDR3 DNA: TGCAGCGTTGGTTCCTACGAGCAGTACTTC; CDR3 protein: CSVGSYEQYF